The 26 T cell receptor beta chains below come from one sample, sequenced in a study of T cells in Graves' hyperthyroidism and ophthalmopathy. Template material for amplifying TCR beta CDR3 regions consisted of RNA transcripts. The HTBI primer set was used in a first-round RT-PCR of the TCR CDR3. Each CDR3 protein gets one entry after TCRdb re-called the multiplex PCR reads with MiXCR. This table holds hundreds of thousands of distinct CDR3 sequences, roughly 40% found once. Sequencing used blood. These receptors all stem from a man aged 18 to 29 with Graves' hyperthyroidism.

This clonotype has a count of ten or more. The CDR3 is CASSAFAVSLNYGYTF. The CDR3 DNA is TGTGCCAGCAGCGCGTTTGCAGTAAGCCTTAACTATGGCTACACCTTC. This rearrangement joins TRBV9 to TRBJ1-2, with D hard to call. Deletions cut 3 bases from V and 1 base from J, with 16 bases between. The CDR3 length is 16 residues. Looked up from germline, CDR1 is SGDLS and CDR2 is YYNGEE.

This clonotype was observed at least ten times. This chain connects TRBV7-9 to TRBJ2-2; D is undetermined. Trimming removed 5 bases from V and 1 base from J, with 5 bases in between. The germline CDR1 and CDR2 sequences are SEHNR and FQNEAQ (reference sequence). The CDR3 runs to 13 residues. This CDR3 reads CASSTLNTGELFF. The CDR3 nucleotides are TGTGCCAGCAGCACACTGAACACCGGGGAGCTGTTTTTT.

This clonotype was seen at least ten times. The CDR3 coding sequence is TGTGCCAGCAGCTCTCCGACAGGAACCGAAGCTTTCTTT. Its protein product is CASSSPTGTEAFF. The chain couples TRBV13 to TRBJ1-1; TRBD1 is a possible D gene (6 bases). The V gene's germline CDR1 is PRHDT and CDR2 FYEKMQ (reference sequence). The CDR3 is 13 residues long. V was pared by 4 bases and J by 8 bases, with 14 bases between. The variable domain in full, completed from reference TRBV13 and TRBJ1-1, reads AAGVIQSPRHLIKEKRETATLKCYPIPRHDTVYWYQQGPGQDPQFLISFYEKMQSDKGSIPDRFSAQQFSDYHSELNMSSLELGDSALYFCASSSPTGTEAFFGQGTRLTVV.

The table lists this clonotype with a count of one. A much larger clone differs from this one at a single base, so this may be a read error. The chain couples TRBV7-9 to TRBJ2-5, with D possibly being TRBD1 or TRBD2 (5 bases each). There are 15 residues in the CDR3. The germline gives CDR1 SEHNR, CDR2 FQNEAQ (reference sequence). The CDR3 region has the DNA TGTGCCAGCAGCGCCCCTGGGACCAAACAAGAGACCCAGTGCTTC. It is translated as CASSAPGTKQETQCF.

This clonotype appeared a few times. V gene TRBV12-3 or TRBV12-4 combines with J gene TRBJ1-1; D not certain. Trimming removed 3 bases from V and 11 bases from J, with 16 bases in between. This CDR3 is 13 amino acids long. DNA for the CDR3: TGTGCCAGCAGTTTGGGATCCCCGGCTAACGCTTTCTTT. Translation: CASSLGSPANAFF.

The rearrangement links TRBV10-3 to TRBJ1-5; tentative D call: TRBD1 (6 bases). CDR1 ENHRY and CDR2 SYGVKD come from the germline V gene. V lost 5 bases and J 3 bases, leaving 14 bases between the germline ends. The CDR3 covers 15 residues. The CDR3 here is CAISTPGVANQPQHF. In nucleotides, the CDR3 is TGTGCCATCAGTACCCCAGGGGTGGCCAATCAGCCCCAGCATTTT.

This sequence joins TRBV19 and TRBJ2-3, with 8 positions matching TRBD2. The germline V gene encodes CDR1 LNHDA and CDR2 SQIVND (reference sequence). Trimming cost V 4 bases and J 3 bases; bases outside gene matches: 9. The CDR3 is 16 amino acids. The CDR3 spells CASSTRSSGETDTQYF. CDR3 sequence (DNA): TGTGCCAGTAGTACAAGGAGTAGCGGGGAAACAGATACGCAGTATTTT.

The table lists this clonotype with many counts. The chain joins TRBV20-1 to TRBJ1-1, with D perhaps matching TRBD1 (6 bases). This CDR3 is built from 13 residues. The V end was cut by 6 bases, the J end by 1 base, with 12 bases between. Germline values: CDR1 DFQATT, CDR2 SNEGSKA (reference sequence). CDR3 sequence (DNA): TGCAGTGCCCTGCGGGGGGCGAACACTGAAGCTTTCTTT. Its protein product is CSALRGANTEAFF.

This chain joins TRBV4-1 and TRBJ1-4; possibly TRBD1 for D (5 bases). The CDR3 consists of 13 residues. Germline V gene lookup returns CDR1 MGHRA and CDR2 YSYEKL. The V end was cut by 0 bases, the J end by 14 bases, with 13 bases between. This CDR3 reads CASSQDSGTWLFF. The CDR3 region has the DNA TGCGCCAGCAGCCAAGATTCTGGGACGTGGCTGTTTTTT.

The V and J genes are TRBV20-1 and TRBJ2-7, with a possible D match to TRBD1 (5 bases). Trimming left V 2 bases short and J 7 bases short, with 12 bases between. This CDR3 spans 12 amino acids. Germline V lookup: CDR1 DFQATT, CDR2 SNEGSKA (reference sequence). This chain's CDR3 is CSARLRVREQYF. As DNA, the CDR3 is TGCAGTGCTAGACTCAGGGTTAGAGAGCAGTACTTC.

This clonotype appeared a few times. The CDR3 DNA is TGTGCCAGCAGTGACCGGACCCGTTATAATTCACCCCTCCACTTT. This codes for CASSDRTRYNSPLHF. This chain links TRBV11-2 with TRBJ1-6; D is unresolved. CDR1 is SGHAT and CDR2 is FQNNGV in the germline V gene. This CDR3 region has 15 residues. The germline V and J ends were trimmed by 6 bases and 4 bases, with 13 bases remaining between them.

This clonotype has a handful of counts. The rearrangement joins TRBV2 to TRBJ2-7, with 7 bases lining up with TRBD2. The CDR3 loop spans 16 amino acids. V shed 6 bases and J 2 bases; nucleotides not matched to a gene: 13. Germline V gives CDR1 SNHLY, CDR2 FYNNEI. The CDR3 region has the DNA TGTGCCAGCAGCAACCTCGAGAGCGGGGAGACCTACGAGCAGTACTTC. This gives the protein CASSNLESGETYEQYF. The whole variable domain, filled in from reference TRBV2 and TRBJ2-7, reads EPEVTQTPSHQVTQMGQEVILRCVPISNHLYFYWYRQILGQKVEFLVSFYNNEISEKSEIFDDQFSVERPDGSNFTLKIRSTKLEDSAMYFCASSNLESGETYEQYFGPGTRLTVT.

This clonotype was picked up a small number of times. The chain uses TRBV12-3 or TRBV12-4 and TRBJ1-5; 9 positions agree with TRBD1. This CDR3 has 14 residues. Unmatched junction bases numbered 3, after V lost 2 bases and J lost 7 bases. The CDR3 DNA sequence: TGTGCCAGCAGTTTAACAGGGGGCGTACAGCCCCAGCATTTT. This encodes CASSLTGGVQPQHF.

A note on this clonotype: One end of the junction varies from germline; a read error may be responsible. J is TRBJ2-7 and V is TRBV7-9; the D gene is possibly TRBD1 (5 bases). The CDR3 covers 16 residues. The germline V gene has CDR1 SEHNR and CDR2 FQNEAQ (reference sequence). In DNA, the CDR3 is TGTGCCAGCAGCTTAGGTTCTCGGACAAACGCCTACGAGCAGCACTTC. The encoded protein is CASSLGSRTNAYEQHF.

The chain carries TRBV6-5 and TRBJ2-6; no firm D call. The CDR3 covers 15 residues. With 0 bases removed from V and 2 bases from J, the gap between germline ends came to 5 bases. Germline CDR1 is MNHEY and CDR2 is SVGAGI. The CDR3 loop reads CASSYSGTGANVLTF. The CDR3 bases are TGTGCCAGCAGTTACTCGGGGACTGGGGCCAACGTCCTGACTTTC.

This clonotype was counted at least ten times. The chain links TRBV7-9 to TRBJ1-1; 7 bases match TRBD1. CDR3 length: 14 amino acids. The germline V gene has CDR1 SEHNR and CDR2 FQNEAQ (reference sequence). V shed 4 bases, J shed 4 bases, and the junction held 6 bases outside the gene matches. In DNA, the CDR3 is TGTGCCAGCAGCTCCCAGGGGGTCGGCACTGAAGCTTTCTTT. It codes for CASSSQGVGTEAFF.

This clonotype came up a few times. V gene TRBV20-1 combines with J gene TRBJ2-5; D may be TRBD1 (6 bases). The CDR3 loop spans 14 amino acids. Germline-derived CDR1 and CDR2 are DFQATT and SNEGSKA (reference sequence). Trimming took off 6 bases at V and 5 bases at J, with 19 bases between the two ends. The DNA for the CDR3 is TGCAGTGCCCTTGTGTGGGGGCCGGAGGAGACCCAGTACTTC. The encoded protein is CSALVWGPEETQYF.

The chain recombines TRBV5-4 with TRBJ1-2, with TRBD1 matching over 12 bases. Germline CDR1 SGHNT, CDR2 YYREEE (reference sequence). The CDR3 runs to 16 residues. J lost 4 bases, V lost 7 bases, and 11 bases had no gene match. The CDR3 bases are TGTGCCAGCGGATGGACCCCGGGACAGGGGGCCTATGGCTACACCTTC. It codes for CASGWTPGQGAYGYTF.

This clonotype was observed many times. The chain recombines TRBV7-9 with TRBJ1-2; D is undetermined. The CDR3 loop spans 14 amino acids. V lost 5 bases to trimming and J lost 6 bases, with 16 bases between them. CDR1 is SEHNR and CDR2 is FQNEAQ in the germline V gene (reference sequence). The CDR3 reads CASSPDLGGHGYTF. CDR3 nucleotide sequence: TGTGCCAGCAGCCCGGACCTTGGCGGCCATGGCTACACCTTC.

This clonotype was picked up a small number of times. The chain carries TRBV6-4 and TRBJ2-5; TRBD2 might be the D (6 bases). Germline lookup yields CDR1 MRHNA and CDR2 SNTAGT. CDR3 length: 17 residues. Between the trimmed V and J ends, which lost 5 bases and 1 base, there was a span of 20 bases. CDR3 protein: CASSPPSWGVPQETQYF. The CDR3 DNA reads TGTGCCAGCAGTCCGCCGAGCTGGGGGGTGCCCCAAGAGACCCAGTACTTC.

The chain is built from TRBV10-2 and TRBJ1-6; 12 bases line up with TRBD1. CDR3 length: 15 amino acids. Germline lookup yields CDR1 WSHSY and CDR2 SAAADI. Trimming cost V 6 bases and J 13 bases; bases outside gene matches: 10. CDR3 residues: CASRAGTGGNQPLHF. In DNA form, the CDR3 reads TGCGCCAGCAGAGCCGGGACAGGGGGCAATCAGCCCCTCCACTTT.

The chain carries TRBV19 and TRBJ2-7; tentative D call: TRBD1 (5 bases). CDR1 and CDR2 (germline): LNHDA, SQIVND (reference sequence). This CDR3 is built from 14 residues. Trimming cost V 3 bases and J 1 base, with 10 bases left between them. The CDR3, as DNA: TGTGCCAGTAGTATCGACAGCTCTTCCTACGAGCAGTACTTC. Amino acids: CASSIDSSSYEQYF.

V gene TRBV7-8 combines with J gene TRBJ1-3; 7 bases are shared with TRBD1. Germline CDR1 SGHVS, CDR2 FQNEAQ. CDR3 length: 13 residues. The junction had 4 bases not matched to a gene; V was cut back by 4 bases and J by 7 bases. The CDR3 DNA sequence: TGTGCCAGCAGCTCGACAGGGATGAACACCATATATTTT. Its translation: CASSSTGMNTIYF.

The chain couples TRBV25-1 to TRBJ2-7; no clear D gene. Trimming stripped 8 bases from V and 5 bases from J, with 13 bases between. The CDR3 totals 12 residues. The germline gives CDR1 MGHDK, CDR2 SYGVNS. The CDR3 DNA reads TGTGCCAGCGTTGTAGGCTCGGACGAGCAGTACTTC. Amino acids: CASVVGSDEQYF.

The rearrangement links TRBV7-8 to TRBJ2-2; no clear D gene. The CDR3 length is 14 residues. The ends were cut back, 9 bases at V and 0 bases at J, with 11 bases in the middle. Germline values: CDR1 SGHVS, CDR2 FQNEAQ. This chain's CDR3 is CASYVGSNTGELFF. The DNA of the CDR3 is TGTGCCAGTTACGTCGGGTCGAACACCGGGGAGCTGTTTTTT.

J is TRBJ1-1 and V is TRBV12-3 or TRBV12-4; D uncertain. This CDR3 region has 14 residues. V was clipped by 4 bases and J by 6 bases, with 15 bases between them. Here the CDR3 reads CASSYSSVISEAFF. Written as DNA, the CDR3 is TGTGCCAGCAGTTACTCAAGCGTAATATCTGAAGCTTTCTTT.